The present entry profiles one TCR beta chain with its context. Some clones are missing from TCRdb's copy, which holds only in-frame ones; the method was immunoSEQ multiplex PCR. The table lists 100,000 or so clones, about 80% of them singletons. Germline V CDR1 and CDR2: GTSNPN, SVGIG (reference sequence). V lost 5 bases, J lost 5 bases, and 7 bases stayed unmatched. CDR3 length equals 13 residues. These data originate in a study of blood T cell repertoires in COVID-19. The sample was peripheral blood. This chain links TRBV30 with TRBJ2-5; 8 bases are shared with TRBD1. This TCR was recovered from a woman aged 70-85 years with acute or convalescent COVID-19. The chain's CDR3 is CAWGAGGVETQYF. Written as DNA, the CDR3 is TGTGCCTGGGGGGCAGGGGGCGTGGAGACCCAGTACTTC. Combining the CDR3 with reference TRBV30 and TRBJ2-5 gives the whole variable domain SQTIHQWPATLVQPVGSPLSLECTVEGTSNPNLYWYRQAAGRGLQLLFYSVGIGQISSEVPQNLSASRPQDRQFILSSKKLLLSDSGFYLCAWGAGGVETQYFGPGTRLLVL.